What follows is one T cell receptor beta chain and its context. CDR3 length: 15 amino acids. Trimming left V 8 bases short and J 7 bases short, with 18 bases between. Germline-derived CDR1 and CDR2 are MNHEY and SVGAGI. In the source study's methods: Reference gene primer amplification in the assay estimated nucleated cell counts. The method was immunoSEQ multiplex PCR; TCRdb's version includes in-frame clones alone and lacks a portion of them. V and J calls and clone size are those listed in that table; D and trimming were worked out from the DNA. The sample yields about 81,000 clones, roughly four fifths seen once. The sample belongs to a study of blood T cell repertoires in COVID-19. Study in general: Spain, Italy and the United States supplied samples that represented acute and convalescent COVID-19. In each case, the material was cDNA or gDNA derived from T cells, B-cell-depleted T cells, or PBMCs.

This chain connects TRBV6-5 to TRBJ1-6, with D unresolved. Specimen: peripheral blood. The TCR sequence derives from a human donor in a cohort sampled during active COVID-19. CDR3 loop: CASLSRGSANSPLHF. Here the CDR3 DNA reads TGTGCCAGCCTTAGCCGGGGTTCTGCGAATTCACCCCTCCACTTT.